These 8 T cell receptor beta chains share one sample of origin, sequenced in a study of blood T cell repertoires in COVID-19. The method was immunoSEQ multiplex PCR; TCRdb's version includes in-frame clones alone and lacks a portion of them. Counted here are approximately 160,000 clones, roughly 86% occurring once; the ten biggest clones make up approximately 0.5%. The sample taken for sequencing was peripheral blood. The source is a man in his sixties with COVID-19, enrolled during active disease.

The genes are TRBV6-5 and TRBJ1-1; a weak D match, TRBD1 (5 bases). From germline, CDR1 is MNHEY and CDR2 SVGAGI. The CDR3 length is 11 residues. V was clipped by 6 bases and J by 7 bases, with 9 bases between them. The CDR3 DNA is TGTGCCAGCAGGGCAACAGGTGAAGCTTTCTTT. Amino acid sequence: CASRATGEAFF.

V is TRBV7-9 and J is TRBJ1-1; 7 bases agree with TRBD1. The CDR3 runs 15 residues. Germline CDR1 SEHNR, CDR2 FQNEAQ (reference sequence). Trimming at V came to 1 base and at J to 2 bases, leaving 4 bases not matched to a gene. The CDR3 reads CASSLGQGGNTEAFF. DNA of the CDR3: TGTGCCAGCAGCTTAGGGCAGGGGGGTAACACTGAAGCTTTCTTT.

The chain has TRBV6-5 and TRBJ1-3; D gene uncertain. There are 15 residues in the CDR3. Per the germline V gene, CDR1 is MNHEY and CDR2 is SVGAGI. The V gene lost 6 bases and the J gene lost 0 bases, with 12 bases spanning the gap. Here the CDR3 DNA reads TGTGCCAGCAGGTGGCAGGTTAGCTCTGGAAACACCATATATTTT. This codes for CASRWQVSSGNTIYF.

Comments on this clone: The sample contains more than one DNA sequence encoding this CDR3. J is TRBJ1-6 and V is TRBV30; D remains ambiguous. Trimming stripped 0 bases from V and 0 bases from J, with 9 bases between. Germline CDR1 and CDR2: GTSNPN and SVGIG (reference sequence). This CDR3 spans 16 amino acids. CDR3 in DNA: TGTGCCTGGAGTGTATTAGGGAGCTCCTATAATTCACCCCTCCACTTT. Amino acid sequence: CAWSVLGSSYNSPLHF.

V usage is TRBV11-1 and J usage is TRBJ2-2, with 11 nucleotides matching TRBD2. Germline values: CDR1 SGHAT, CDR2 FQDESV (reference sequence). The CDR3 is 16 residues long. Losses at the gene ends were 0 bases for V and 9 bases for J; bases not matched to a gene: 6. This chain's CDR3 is CASSLAGTSGSRELFF. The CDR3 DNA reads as TGTGCCAGCAGCTTAGCAGGGACTAGCGGCTCCCGGGAGCTGTTTTTT.

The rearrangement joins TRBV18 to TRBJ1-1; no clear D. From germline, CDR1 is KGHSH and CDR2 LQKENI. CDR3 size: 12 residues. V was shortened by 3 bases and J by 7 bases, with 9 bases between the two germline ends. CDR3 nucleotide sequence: TGTGCCAGCTCACCGTTAGAAGTTGAAGCTTTCTTT. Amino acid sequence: CASSPLEVEAFF.

As DNA, the CDR3 is TGTGCCAGTATCCCTGGGGAGATGAACACTGAAGCTTTCTTT. This encodes CASIPGEMNTEAFF. The chain recombines TRBV7-8 with TRBJ1-1; D is unresolved. This CDR3 contains 14 residues. V was cut by 9 bases and J by 0 bases, with 14 bases left in between. Looked up from germline, CDR1 is SGHVS and CDR2 is FQNEAQ.

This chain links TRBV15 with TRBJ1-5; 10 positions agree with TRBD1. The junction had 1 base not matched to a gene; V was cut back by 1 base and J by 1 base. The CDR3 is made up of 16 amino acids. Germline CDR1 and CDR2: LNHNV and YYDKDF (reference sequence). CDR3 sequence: CATSRGTGGSNQPQHF. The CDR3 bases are TGTGCCACCAGCAGAGGGACAGGGGGAAGCAATCAGCCCCAGCATTTT.